This TCR beta chain is drawn from a study of shared clonotypes between healthy human individuals. Study summary: Each donor's CD4 naive and CD4 memory cells filled three plates apiece, CD8 naive two, and CD8 memory one.

The protocol was immunoSEQ multiplex PCR, while the TCRdb copy is restricted to in-frame clones and leaves out a portion. This sample has roughly 1,000,000 clones; around three quarters occur once, and the top ten carry 0.5% to 0.6%. There are 18 residues in the CDR3. V was clipped by 4 bases and J by 6 bases; unmatched bases: 16. Germline values: CDR1 SNHLY, CDR2 FYNNEI. The specimen was memory CD4+ T cells from PBMCs. Stated subset: CD45RA-negative fraction. The sequence was obtained from a man between 18 and 29 years old in good health. Some clones in this sample may be carry-over from other donors' samples. The rearrangement links TRBV2 to TRBJ2-7; the match to TRBD2 covers 12 bases. This CDR3 is CASSGAVLAGGRLGEQYF. The DNA for the CDR3 is TGTGCCAGCAGTGGAGCGGTCCTAGCGGGAGGGCGTTTGGGCGAGCAGTACTTC.